The T cell receptor (beta chain) described here comes from a study of identical twins. This clonotype has just a few counts. Its antigen is still unknown. TCRdb independently ran MiXCR on the 5' RACE reads; one entry per CDR3 protein. The repertoire holds about 530,000 distinct CDR3 sequences, with roughly 15% as singletons. Study-wide points: Insertions ran lower in abundant cord blood beta clonotypes, though not in memory repertoires. Invariant T cells like MAIT and iNKT could partly confound the zero-insertion analyses. Twin-shared out-of-frame alpha sequences were enriched for low generation probability.

The sample was also reused in another study, on yellow fever vaccine responses in identical twins.

The specimen sequenced was CD4+ T cells sorted from blood. The clonotype comes from a woman between 18 and 29 years old in good health.

The CDR3 nucleotides are TGTGCCAGCAGCCCACTAGCGGGAGGGGATACGCAGTATTTT. This sequence encodes CASSPLAGGDTQYF. The chain uses TRBV5-6 and TRBJ2-3, with 13 bases matching TRBD2. This CDR3 has 14 amino acids. The V and J ends lost 4 bases and 6 bases, in that order; junction bases with no gene match: 2. Per the germline V gene, CDR1 is SGHDT and CDR2 is YYEEEE.